Listed below are T cell receptor beta chains from one sample, sequenced in a study of blood T cell repertoires in COVID-19. Here immunoSEQ multiplex PCR was the method, and the copy in TCRdb shows in-frame clones only, minus some. This sample has about 220,000 clones, with roughly 88% found just once. Sample: peripheral blood. The source is a man aged 45-60 years with active or convalescent COVID-19. The CDR3 runs from the conserved cysteine through the conserved F or W. The order of the fields is V gene, clone size, J gene, CDR3 protein. A clone size is listed for some rows: how often the clone was seen (once, few, many), or a class if it is expanded.

V: TRBV18
size: once
J: TRBJ1-1
CDR3: CASSPTTGEGTEAFF

V: TRBV24-1
size: .
J: TRBJ2-1
CDR3: CATSDQDREQFF

V: TRBV4-3
size: once
J: TRBJ1-6
CDR3: CASSQDTWGQNSPLHF

V: TRBV27
size: .
J: TRBJ2-7
CDR3: CASSLLGGYEQYF

V: TRBV2
size: .
J: TRBJ2-5
CDR3: CASSVGLIQETQYF

V: TRBV6-2/TRBV6-3
size: once
J: TRBJ2-1
CDR3: CASSLPRTGGMHEQFF

V: TRBV7-9
size: .
J: TRBJ2-5
CDR3: CASSLSVETQYF

V: TRBV7-3
size: .
J: TRBJ2-1
CDR3: CASSLTGASGRAENEQFF

V: TRBV2
size: .
J: TRBJ1-3
CDR3: CASSETGGTGNTIYF

V: TRBV27
size: .
J: TRBJ2-1
CDR3: CASSIRGGGRSYNEQFF

V: TRBV7-9
size: .
J: TRBJ2-7
CDR3: CASSLDNEQYF

V: TRBV12-3/TRBV12-4
size: .
J: TRBJ2-5
CDR3: CASGGGGETQYF

V: TRBV5-4
size: .
J: TRBJ1-5
CDR3: CASSDASFPNQPQHF

V: TRBV6-6
size: .
J: TRBJ1-3
CDR3: CASSYSQGASGNTIYF

V: TRBV7-6
size: .
J: TRBJ2-7
CDR3: CASSPQTGLSSYEQYF

V: TRBV6-5
size: .
J: TRBJ1-2
CDR3: CASSSLRGDNYGYTF

V: TRBV10-2
size: .
J: TRBJ2-7
CDR3: CASSVSGKLNEQYF

V: TRBV27
size: .
J: TRBJ2-3
CDR3: CASSLYPPGLAGSTDTQYF

V: TRBV2
size: once
J: TRBJ1-2
CDR3: CASSDRGLGYTF

V: TRBV29-1
size: .
J: TRBJ2-5
CDR3: CSVEEGLETQYF

V: TRBV5-4
size: .
J: TRBJ2-5
CDR3: CASSLAGGRIETQYF

V: TRBV27
size: .
J: TRBJ2-2
CDR3: CASSKLADNTGELFF

V: TRBV7-9
size: .
J: TRBJ2-1
CDR3: CASSRLAYRNEQFF

V: TRBV2
size: once
J: TRBJ2-2
CDR3: CASRARAEGPGELFF

V: TRBV4-3
size: .
J: TRBJ2-2
CDR3: CASSQESSSYLNTGELFF

V: TRBV27
size: .
J: TRBJ2-3
CDR3: CASSSRTSGRVVMSTDTQYF

V: TRBV28
size: .
J: TRBJ1-3
CDR3: CASSLGRGRGNTIYF

V: TRBV7-9
size: .
J: TRBJ2-5
CDR3: CASSPGQQETQYF

V: TRBV4-1
size: .
J: TRBJ2-2
CDR3: CASSQDEVVRTGELFF

V: TRBV12-2
size: .
J: TRBJ2-3
CDR3: CASRVTRIGGAWRTQYF

V: TRBV7-2
size: .
J: TRBJ2-7
CDR3: CASSLAWDRVSYEQYF

V: TRBV28
size: few
J: TRBJ1-2
CDR3: CASSSPGQRGYYGYTF